The T cell receptor (beta chain) described here comes from a study of HIV-infected children after antiretroviral therapy interruption. About this clonotype: The target antigen is unknown.

The TCR library was built from RNA with a 3' RACE protocol and unique molecular identifiers. TCRdb re-called the 3' RACE reads with MiXCR, one entry per CDR3 protein. The table includes fewer than 100,000 distinct CDR3 sequences, around 6.9% detected once. Regarding treatment: PENTA 11 planned treatment interruption arm or continuous ART arm. Per the germline V gene, CDR1 is SNHLY and CDR2 is FYNNEI. V was cut by 7 bases and J by 1 base, with 11 bases left in between. This CDR3 has 14 amino acids. Study findings and constraints: Sorted CD45RA+ naive cells might include minor non-naive CD45RA+ cells.

The chain couples TRBV2 to TRBJ2-4; D is unclear. The sequence derives from a pool of human donors with HIV. The sequences come from CD45RA+ CD4+ T cells from PBMCs, pooled from several time points, collected from a donor given antiretroviral therapy, either interrupted or continuous. Subset of the sample: naive CD4+ CD45RA+ CD45RO- T cells. Here the CDR3 DNA reads TGTGCCAGCACCCCTGGGCTGGCCAAAAACATTCAGTACTTC. Protein: CASTPGLAKNIQYF.